These 23 T cell receptor beta chains were all obtained from the same sample, sequenced in a study of T cell changes during pregnancy in multiple sclerosis. Method: immunoSEQ multiplex PCR; TCRdb's copy keeps in-frame clones and lacks some. This table has some 100,000 clones, almost 95% appearing once. The sequences come from peripheral blood, collected before pregnancy. The receptors here all came from a female donor with multiple sclerosis, enrolled in a pregnancy study.

This clone was observed once. This chain uses TRBV29-1 with TRBJ2-7, with 7 bases identical to TRBD1. Germline CDR1 is SQVTM and CDR2 is ANQGSEA. V was pared by 5 bases and J by 3 bases, with 16 bases of the junction left unmatched. There are 16 residues in the CDR3. The CDR3: CSVKNGTLAGGYEQYF. The CDR3 DNA follows: TGCAGCGTTAAGAATGGGACACTTGCAGGGGGCTACGAGCAGTACTTC.

Turning to this clone: At one boundary the junction diverges from the germline segment, which might be a read error. V usage is TRBV27 and J usage is TRBJ2-3; maybe TRBD2 (6 bases). The germline V gene has CDR1 MNHEY and CDR2 SMNVEV (reference sequence). This CDR3 spans 16 amino acids. The CDR3, as DNA: TGTGCCAGCAGTTTATCGGGCACTAGCCTCACAGATGCGCAGTATTTT. Amino acids: CASSLSGTSLTDAQYF.

This chain links TRBV19 with TRBJ1-1; maybe TRBD1 (6 bases). This CDR3 is 13 amino acids long. CDR1 LNHDA and CDR2 SQIVND come from the germline V gene (reference sequence). V was trimmed by 6 bases and J by 1 base, leaving 9 bases between them. CDR3 DNA: TGTGCCAGTAGCCCCAGGGGGAACACTGAAGCTTTCTTT. Translating it yields CASSPRGNTEAFF.

The rearrangement uses TRBV7-6 and TRBJ2-6; possible D gene TRBD1, 5 bases. The CDR3 is 14 residues long. V was clipped by 5 bases and J by 5 bases, with 10 bases between them. Germline V gene data show CDR1 as SGHVS and CDR2 as FNYEAQ. CDR3 nucleotides: TGTGCCAGCAGCCCATGGACACGGGCCAACGTCCTGACTTTC. Its translation: CASSPWTRANVLTF.

CDR3 in DNA: TGTGCCAGCTCACCCCCAGGGTTTTATAGCACTGAAGCTTTCTTT. Amino acid sequence: CASSPPGFYSTEAFF. The V gene is TRBV18, the J gene TRBJ1-1, with D possibly TRBD1 on 5 matching bases. The V gene lost 3 bases and the J gene lost 4 bases, with 15 bases spanning the gap. The CDR3 loop spans 15 amino acids. CDR1 is KGHSH, CDR2 LQKENI, per germline.

V is TRBV28 and J is TRBJ2-1, with 8 nucleotides matching TRBD1. CDR1 is MDHEN and CDR2 is SYDVKM in the germline V gene. The V segment lost 4 bases and the J segment 8 bases; nucleotides outside the gene matches: 7. The CDR3 totals 14 residues. CDR3 sequence (DNA): TGTGCCAGCAGTTCCGGACAGGGTGTTGATGAGCAGTTCTTC. It is translated as CASSSGQGVDEQFF.

V and J are TRBV19 and TRBJ1-1, with 8 bases identical to TRBD1. Germline assignment: CDR1 LNHDA and CDR2 SQIVND (reference sequence). Germline trimming cut 6 bases from V and 1 base from J; bases unmatched to any gene: 4. The CDR3 extends over 14 amino acids. The CDR3, as DNA: TGTGCCAGTAGCCTCGGGACAGGGAACACTGAAGCTTTCTTT. This sequence encodes CASSLGTGNTEAFF.

The chain is built from TRBV30 and TRBJ1-2; no definite D call. Trimming took 5 bases from V and 2 from J, leaving 18 bases between them. This CDR3 comprises 15 residues. Germline CDR1 GTSNPN, CDR2 SVGIG (reference sequence). DNA of the CDR3: TGTGCCTGGGAGCGAGGGATGACGGGGAACTATGGCTACACCTTC. This codes for CAWERGMTGNYGYTF.

J is TRBJ1-1 and V is TRBV4-1; D is perhaps TRBD1 (5 bases). Germline-derived CDR1 and CDR2 are MGHRA and YSYEKL. The V gene lost 1 base and the J gene lost 0 bases, with 9 bases spanning the gap. This CDR3 has 15 amino acids. CDR3 nucleotide sequence: TGCGCCAGCAGCCAAGCCGACAGAGTGAACACTGAAGCTTTCTTT. Translated: CASSQADRVNTEAFF.

The chain uses TRBV19 and TRBJ2-1, with 9 bases that match TRBD2. J was trimmed by 3 bases and V by 3 bases; bases with no gene match: 9. This CDR3 has 17 amino acids. Germline loops: CDR1 LNHDA, CDR2 SQIVND (reference sequence). The CDR3: CASSMGGGRAYYNEQFF. The CDR3 DNA is TGTGCCAGTAGTATGGGGGGCGGGAGGGCCTACTACAATGAGCAGTTCTTC.

This clone has only a few counts. The chain has TRBV7-9 and TRBJ1-1, with 7 positions matching TRBD1. Germline V gene lookup returns CDR1 SEHNR and CDR2 FQNEAQ (reference sequence). Trimming removed 5 bases from V and 3 bases from J; junction bases left unmatched: 9. The CDR3 is 15 amino acids. This chain's CDR3 is CASSPPDRRDTEAFF. DNA of the CDR3: TGTGCCAGCAGCCCTCCGGACAGGAGGGACACTGAAGCTTTCTTT.

This chain joins TRBV21-1 and TRBJ2-2; TRBD1, the table's D call, lacks a check against the DNA. TRBV21-1 represents a pseudogene. The CDR3 loop spans 22 amino acids. CDR3 sequence reads: CASSSGGGRDRPLPKVTEELFF. The CDR3 DNA is TGTGCCAGCAGCAGCGGGGGCGGACGGGACAGGCCCTTGCCGAAGGTAACCGAGGAGCTGTTTTTT.

This clone showed up just once. V usage is TRBV12-5 and J usage is TRBJ1-1; D call uncertain. Germline lookup yields CDR1 LGHNT and CDR2 FRNRAP. Trimming took 1 base from V and 4 from J, leaving 19 bases between them. This CDR3 comprises 17 residues. The DNA for the CDR3 is TGTGCTAGTGGTTTGGCCTCAATACAACGCTTATCCACTGAAGCTTTCTTT. It translates to CASGLASIQRLSTEAFF.

This sequence joins TRBV4-1 and TRBJ2-7; TRBD2 matches at 8 bases. The CDR3 extends over 16 amino acids. Germline CDR1 is MGHRA and CDR2 is YSYEKL. J lost 6 bases, V lost 4 bases, and 14 bases had no gene match. CDR3 in DNA: TGCGCCAGCAGCCCCAGATTAACAGCGGGAGCCGGCGAGCAGTACTTC. It yields the protein CASSPRLTAGAGEQYF.

This clone appeared a few times. V usage is TRBV5-4 and J usage is TRBJ2-7, with 8 positions matching TRBD2. J was trimmed by 6 bases and V by 4 bases; bases with no gene match: 9. The CDR3 length is 14 residues. Germline CDR1 is SGHNT and CDR2 is YYREEE (reference sequence). The CDR3 sequence: CASSTGLAPIEQYF. CDR3 nucleotide sequence: TGTGCCAGCAGCACCGGACTAGCCCCCATCGAGCAGTACTTC.

A remark on this clone: Other nucleotide sequences from this sample produce the same CDR3. V usage is TRBV6-5 and J usage is TRBJ2-7, with D possibly matching TRBD1 (5 bases). The V gene lost 9 bases and the J gene lost 3 bases, with 12 bases spanning the gap. The CDR3 covers 12 residues. Germline V CDR1 and CDR2: MNHEY, SVGAGI. The CDR3 DNA reads TGTGCCAGTAGGGGCGGAAGCTACGAGCAGTACTTC. This sequence encodes CASRGGSYEQYF.

The chain combines TRBV7-6 with TRBJ2-3; no clear D. The CDR3 sequence is 12 residues long. V shed 5 bases and J shed 6 bases, with 9 bases lying between them. Germline V gene lookup returns CDR1 SGHVS and CDR2 FNYEAQ. Written as DNA, the CDR3 is TGTGCCAGCAGCGATCAGGTTGATACGCAGTATTTT. Translated, it gives CASSDQVDTQYF.

V is TRBV28 and J is TRBJ1-1, with 8 bases that match TRBD1. CDR3 length: 15 amino acids. Losses at the gene ends were 4 bases for V and 5 bases for J; bases not matched to a gene: 9. CDR1 is MDHEN and CDR2 is SYDVKM in the germline V gene. The CDR3 region is CASSSDRVSKTEAFF. The CDR3, as DNA: TGTGCCAGCAGTTCGGACAGGGTCTCTAAGACTGAAGCTTTCTTT.

The rearrangement joins TRBV5-5 to TRBJ1-3; D may be TRBD1 (5 bases). This CDR3 has 15 amino acids. Germline V gene data show CDR1 as SGHKS and CDR2 as YYEKEE (reference sequence). Trimming removed 6 bases at V and 2 bases at J, with 15 bases between. The CDR3 sequence is CASNYGQRTGNTIYF. As DNA, the CDR3 is TGTGCCAGCAACTATGGACAAAGGACTGGAAACACCATATATTTT. Together with reference TRBV5-5 and TRBJ1-3, the CDR3 gives the full variable domain: DAGVTQSPTHLIKTRGQQVTLRCSPISGHKSVSWYQQVLGQGPQFIFQYYEKEERGRGNFPDRFSARQFPNYSSELNVNALLLGDSALYLCASNYGQRTGNTIYFGEGSWLTVV.

The chain couples TRBV9 to TRBJ2-7; 14 bases fit TRBD2. Germline assignment: CDR1 SGDLS and CDR2 YYNGEE. This CDR3 region has 19 residues. Germline trimming cut 0 bases from V and 2 bases from J; bases unmatched to any gene: 10. The CDR3 DNA reads TGTGCCAGCAGCGTAGGCCCGCTCCGACTAGCGGGAGGGACCTACGAGCAGTACTTC. As protein: CASSVGPLRLAGGTYEQYF.

This chain uses TRBV18 with TRBJ1-1; 9 bases fit TRBD1. The CDR3 extends over 13 amino acids. Germline V lookup: CDR1 KGHSH, CDR2 LQKENI. The V gene end was trimmed by 8 bases and the J gene end by 7 bases; junction bases not matched to a gene: 8. DNA for the CDR3: TGTGCCAGCGCTCCGGGACAGGGTAGTGAAGCTTTCTTT. Protein product: CASAPGQGSEAFF.

V usage is TRBV5-1 and J usage is TRBJ1-4; no firm D call. The CDR3 spans 15 residues. The V and J ends lost 5 bases and 0 bases respectively, with 11 bases between them. Germline CDR1 SGHRS, CDR2 YFSETQ. The CDR3 spells CASRRWQSTNEKLFF. In nucleotides, the CDR3 is TGCGCCAGCAGGCGGTGGCAGTCAACTAATGAAAAACTGTTTTTT.

CDR3 residues: CASSLTGHIGREKLFF. In DNA, the CDR3 is TGCGCCAGCAGCTTGACAGGACATATCGGCCGTGAAAAACTGTTTTTT. The V gene is TRBV5-1, the J gene TRBJ1-4; possible D gene TRBD1, 5 bases. Germline CDR1 and CDR2: SGHRS and YFSETQ. The CDR3 has 16 amino acids. V was clipped by 1 base and J by 7 bases, with 17 bases between them.